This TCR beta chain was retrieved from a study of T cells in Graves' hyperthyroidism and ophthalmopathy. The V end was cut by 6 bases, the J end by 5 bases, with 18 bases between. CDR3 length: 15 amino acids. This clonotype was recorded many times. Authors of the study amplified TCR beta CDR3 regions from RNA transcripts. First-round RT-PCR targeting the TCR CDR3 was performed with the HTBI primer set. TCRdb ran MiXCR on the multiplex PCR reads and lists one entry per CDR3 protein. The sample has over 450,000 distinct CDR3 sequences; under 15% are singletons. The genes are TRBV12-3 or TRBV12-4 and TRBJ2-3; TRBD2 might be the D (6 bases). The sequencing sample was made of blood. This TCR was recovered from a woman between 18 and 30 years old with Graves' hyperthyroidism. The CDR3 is CASRPRENTRDTQYF. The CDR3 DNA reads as TGTGCCAGCAGGCCACGGGAGAACACACGAGATACGCAGTATTTT.